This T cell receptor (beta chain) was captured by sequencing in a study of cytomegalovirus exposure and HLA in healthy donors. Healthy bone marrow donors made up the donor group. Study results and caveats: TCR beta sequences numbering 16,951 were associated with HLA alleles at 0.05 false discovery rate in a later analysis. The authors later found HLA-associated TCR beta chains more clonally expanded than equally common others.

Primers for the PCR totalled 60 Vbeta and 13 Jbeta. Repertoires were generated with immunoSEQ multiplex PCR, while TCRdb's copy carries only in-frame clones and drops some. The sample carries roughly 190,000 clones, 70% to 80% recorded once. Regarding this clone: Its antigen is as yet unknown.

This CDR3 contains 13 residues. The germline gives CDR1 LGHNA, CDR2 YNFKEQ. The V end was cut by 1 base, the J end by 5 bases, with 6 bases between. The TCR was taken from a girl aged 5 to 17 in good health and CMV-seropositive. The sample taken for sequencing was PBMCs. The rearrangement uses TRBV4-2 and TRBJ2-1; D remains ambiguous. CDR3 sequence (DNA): TGTGCCAGCAGCCAAGGCCGCGACAATGAGCAGTTCTTC. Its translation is CASSQGRDNEQFF.